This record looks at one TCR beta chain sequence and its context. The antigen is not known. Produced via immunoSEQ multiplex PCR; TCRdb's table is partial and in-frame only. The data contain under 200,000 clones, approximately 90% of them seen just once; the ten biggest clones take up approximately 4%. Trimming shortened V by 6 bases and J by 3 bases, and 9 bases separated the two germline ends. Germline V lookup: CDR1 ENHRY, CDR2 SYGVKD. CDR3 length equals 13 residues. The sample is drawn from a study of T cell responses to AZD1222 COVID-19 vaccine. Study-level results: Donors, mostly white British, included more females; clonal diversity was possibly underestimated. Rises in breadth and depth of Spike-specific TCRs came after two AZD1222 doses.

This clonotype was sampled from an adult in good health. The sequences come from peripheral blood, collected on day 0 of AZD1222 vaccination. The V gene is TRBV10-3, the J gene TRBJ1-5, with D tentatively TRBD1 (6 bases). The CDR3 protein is CAIRQGPNQPQHF. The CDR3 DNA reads TGTGCCATCAGACAGGGACCCAATCAGCCCCAGCATTTT.